The 16 T cell receptor beta chains given below trace back to one sample, sequenced in a study of blood T cell repertoires in COVID-19. Data came from immunoSEQ multiplex PCR; TCRdb stores just in-frame clones and leaves some out. The profile shows 55,000 to 75,000 clones, around nine tenths of them singletons. Sequenced sample: peripheral blood. These receptors came from a human donor with active COVID-19. The donor label of this sample is uncertain.

Turning to this clone: The junction shows a germline mismatch at one end, possibly a read error. V is TRBV5-5 and J is TRBJ2-2; 7 positions agree with TRBD2. Looked up from germline, CDR1 is SGHKS and CDR2 is YYEKEE (reference sequence). The CDR3 consists of 16 residues. This chain's CDR3 is CASSSRERPKTGELFF. The CDR3 bases are TGTGCCAGCAGCTCGCGGGAGAGACCGAAGACCGGGGAGCTGTTTTTT.

The chain carries TRBV5-1 and TRBJ2-6; D uncertain. In germline, CDR1 is SGHRS, CDR2 YFSETQ. Trimming shortened V by 1 base and J by 0 bases, and 5 bases separated the two germline ends. The length of the CDR3 is 15 residues. The CDR3 loop is CASSLSRSGANVLTF. In nucleotides, the CDR3 is TGCGCCAGCAGCTTGAGCCGCTCTGGGGCCAACGTCCTGACTTTC. The entire variable domain, with the rest obtained from reference TRBV5-1 and TRBJ2-6, is as follows: KAGVTQTPRYLIKTRGQQVTLSCSPISGHRSVSWYQQTPGQGLQFLFEYFSETQRNKGNFPGRFSGRQFSNSRSEMNVSTLELGDSALYLCASSLSRSGANVLTFGAGSRLTVL.

This chain joins TRBV6-5 and TRBJ1-1; D is undetermined. This CDR3 contains 12 residues. The V gene's germline CDR1 is MNHEY and CDR2 SVGAGI. Trimming pared 8 bases from V and 1 base from J, leaving 8 bases between. The CDR3 reads CASRVGNTEAFF. Here the CDR3 DNA reads TGTGCCAGCCGGGTTGGGAACACTGAAGCTTTCTTT.

This chain connects TRBV5-6 to TRBJ1-1, with 8 bases lining up with TRBD1. The CDR3 is 15 residues long. Germline V lookup: CDR1 SGHDT, CDR2 YYEEEE. The J segment lost 5 bases and the V segment lost 4 bases, leaving 10 bases of the junction unmatched. Here the CDR3 reads CASSPLTGGGTEAFF. The CDR3 coding sequence is TGTGCCAGCAGCCCTTTAACAGGGGGTGGTACTGAAGCTTTCTTT.

The chain uses TRBV14 and TRBJ1-4, with 8 positions matching TRBD1. Germline CDR1 and CDR2: SGHDN and FVKESK. V gave up 5 bases and J gave up 7 bases; unmatched junction bases: 9. The CDR3 totals 15 residues. The CDR3 nucleotides are TGTGCCAGCAGCAGAAGACAGGGGCACCGTGAAAAACTGTTTTTT. Translation: CASSRRQGHREKLFF.

J is TRBJ2-1 and V is TRBV2; TRBD2 might be the D (5 bases). V shed 7 bases and J shed 7 bases, with 14 bases lying between them. The CDR3 length is 13 residues. In germline, CDR1 is SNHLY, CDR2 FYNNEI. The CDR3 protein is CASTLEPGNEQFF. Written as DNA, the CDR3 is TGTGCCAGCACCCTCGAGCCGGGGAATGAGCAGTTCTTC.

The chain links TRBV7-2 to TRBJ1-5, with 9 bases aligning to TRBD1. Germline V gene data show CDR1 as SGHTA and CDR2 as FQGNSA. V lost 4 bases to trimming and J lost 5 bases; unmatched junction nucleotides: 6. This CDR3 has 15 amino acids. CDR3 protein: CASSSGTGLHQPQHF. The CDR3 DNA reads TGTGCCAGCAGCTCCGGGACAGGGCTACATCAGCCCCAGCATTTT.

J is TRBJ2-7 and V is TRBV2; a weak D match, TRBD2 (5 bases). V lost 3 bases and J 3 bases, leaving 9 bases between the germline ends. CDR3 length: 13 residues. The V gene's germline CDR1 is SNHLY and CDR2 FYNNEI. The CDR3 reads CASSDRGYYEQYF. As DNA, the CDR3 is TGTGCCAGCAGTGATCGCGGGTACTACGAGCAGTACTTC.

The CDR3, as DNA: TGTGCCAGCAGCCACGCGTCAGGGAACTTTGAAAAACTGTTTTTT. Its translation: CASSHASGNFEKLFF. The chain uses TRBV4-2 and TRBJ1-4; maybe TRBD1 (5 bases). The ends were cut back, 3 bases at V and 7 bases at J, with 15 bases in the middle. Germline CDR1 reads LGHNA; CDR2 reads YNFKEQ. The length of the CDR3 is 15 residues.

V is TRBV18 and J is TRBJ2-7; D is possibly TRBD2 (7 bases). CDR3 size: 15 residues. Germline loops: CDR1 KGHSH, CDR2 LQKENI. The V end lost 3 bases, the J end lost 3 bases, and 15 bases lay between the germline ends. CDR3 sequence: CASSPRGGGDYEQYF. The DNA for the CDR3 is TGTGCCAGCTCACCCCGGGGAGGGGGGGACTACGAGCAGTACTTC.

This clone showed up just a few times. The gene calls are TRBV4-1 and TRBJ2-2; TRBD2 might be the D (5 bases). The CDR3 has 16 amino acids. Germline loops: CDR1 MGHRA, CDR2 YSYEKL. The V gene lost 1 base and the J gene lost 3 bases, with 12 bases spanning the gap. As DNA, the CDR3 is TGCGCCAGCAGCCAAGCATCGGGGTTCTACACCGGGGAGCTGTTTTTT. It translates to CASSQASGFYTGELFF.

The rearrangement uses TRBV19 and TRBJ2-7; 8 nucleotides line up with TRBD1. V lost 5 bases to trimming and J lost 4 bases; unmatched junction nucleotides: 1. The CDR3 runs to 12 residues. Germline V gene data show CDR1 as LNHDA and CDR2 as SQIVND (reference sequence). The CDR3 bases are TGTGCCAGTAGTCACAGGGGGTACGAGCAGTACTTC. Protein product: CASSHRGYEQYF. The full variable domain, rest sourced from reference TRBV19 and TRBJ2-7, is DGGITQSPKYLFRKEGQNVTLSCEQNLNHDAMYWYRQDPGQGLRLIYYSQIVNDFQKGDIAEGYSVSREKKESFPLTVTSAQKNPTAFYLCASSHRGYEQYFGPGTRLTVT.

The chain couples TRBV2 to TRBJ2-7; no clear D. Per germline, CDR1 SNHLY and CDR2 FYNNEI. The CDR3 runs 13 residues. The ends were cut back, 3 bases at V and 3 bases at J, with 9 bases in the middle. DNA for the CDR3: TGTGCCAGCAGTGACCCCCCCCTCTACGAGCAGTACTTC. Translated: CASSDPPLYEQYF.

This clone was found a few times. The rearrangement uses TRBV6-5 and TRBJ1-3; D is unresolved. This CDR3 is 16 amino acids long. The germline CDR1 and CDR2 sequences are MNHEY and SVGAGI. The V gene lost 2 bases and the J gene lost 2 bases, with 13 bases spanning the gap. The CDR3 reads CASSYRVDSPGNTIYF. The CDR3 nucleotides read TGTGCCAGCAGTTACCGTGTAGATTCTCCTGGAAACACCATATATTTT.

This chain connects TRBV28 to TRBJ2-5; 7 nucleotides line up with TRBD2. CDR1 is MDHEN, CDR2 SYDVKM, per germline. V shed 8 bases and J 3 bases; nucleotides not matched to a gene: 12. This CDR3 has 15 amino acids. For the CDR3, the DNA is TGTGCCAGCGGGGAGGCGGGAGAAGCGGAAGAGACCCAGTACTTC. Translated: CASGEAGEAEETQYF. Complete variable domain (other parts from reference TRBV28 and TRBJ2-5): DVKVTQSSRYLVKRTGEKVFLECVQDMDHENMFWYRQDPGLGLRLIYFSYDVKMKEKGDIPEGYSVSREKKERFSLILESASTNQTSMYLCASGEAGEAEETQYFGPGTRLLVL.

The V call is TRBV5-8, the J call TRBJ1-2; tentatively, D is TRBD1 (5 bases). Deletions cut 1 base from V and 0 bases from J, with 7 bases between. CDR1 and CDR2 from the germline V gene are SGHTS and YDEGEE. This CDR3 has 14 amino acids. CDR3 nucleotide sequence: TGTGCCAGCAGCTTGAGACAGACTAACTATGGCTACACCTTC. Amino acids: CASSLRQTNYGYTF.